This section outlines one T cell receptor (beta chain) sequence together with its context. The entry originates in a study of blood T cell repertoires in COVID-19. Study as a whole: From the United States, Italy and Spain came samples of acute and convalescent COVID-19. T cells, B-cell-depleted T cells, or PBMCs supplied cDNA or gDNA.

As originally analysed: Nucleated cell counts were estimated from reference gene primer amplification. Repertoires were generated with immunoSEQ multiplex PCR, while TCRdb's copy carries only in-frame clones and drops some. The DNA was the basis for D and trimming; V, J and clone size are from that table. The data hold some 100,000 clones, with approximately 89% observed a single time. This CDR3 is built from 15 residues. In germline, CDR1 is KGHDR, CDR2 SFDVKD. The trim removed 1 base at V and 7 bases at J, leaving 6 bases unmatched. J is TRBJ2-1 and V is TRBV24-1, with 7 bases fitting TRBD2. Material for sequencing was peripheral blood. This clonotype was obtained from a man between 50 and 59 years old with acute or convalescent COVID-19. CDR3 bases: TGTGCCACCAGTGATTTCAGCGGGATAGGGAATGAGCAGTTCTTC. Protein product: CATSDFSGIGNEQFF.